This T cell receptor beta chain was recovered during a study of identical twins. This clonotype was detected ten times or more. The CDR3 has 16 amino acids. The trim removed 0 bases at V and 4 bases at J, leaving 4 bases unmatched. TCRdb called the 5' RACE reads again in MiXCR, with one record for every CDR3 protein. This sample carries roughly 630,000 distinct CDR3 sequences, under 8.5% of them seen once, and the ten largest clones take about 1.6%. The same sample was also used in a study of yellow fever vaccine responses in identical twins.

The TCR comes from a woman aged 18-30 years in good health. The source material was PBMCs. The V and J genes are TRBV12-3 or TRBV12-4 and TRBJ1-3, with TRBD1 identical over 9 bases. In DNA, the CDR3 is TGTGCCAGCAGTTTAGCAGGGACAGGGTTGGGAAACACCATATATTTT. Protein product: CASSLAGTGLGNTIYF.